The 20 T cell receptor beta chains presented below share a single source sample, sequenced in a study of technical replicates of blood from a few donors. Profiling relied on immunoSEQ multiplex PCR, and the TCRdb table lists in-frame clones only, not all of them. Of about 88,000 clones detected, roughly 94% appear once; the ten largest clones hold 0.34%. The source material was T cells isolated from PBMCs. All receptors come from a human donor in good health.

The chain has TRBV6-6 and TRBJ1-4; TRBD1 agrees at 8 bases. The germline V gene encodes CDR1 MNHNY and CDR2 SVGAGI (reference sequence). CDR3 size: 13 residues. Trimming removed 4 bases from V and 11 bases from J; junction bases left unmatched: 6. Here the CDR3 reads CASSSRTGWKLFF. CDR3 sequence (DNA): TGTGCCAGCAGTTCCCGGACAGGGTGGAAACTGTTTTTT.

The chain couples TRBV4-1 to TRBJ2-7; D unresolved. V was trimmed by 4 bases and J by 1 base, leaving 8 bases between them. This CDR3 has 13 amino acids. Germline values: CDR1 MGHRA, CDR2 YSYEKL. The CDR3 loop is CASSRALSYEQYF. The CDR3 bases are TGCGCCAGCAGCCGCGCCTTATCCTACGAGCAGTACTTC.

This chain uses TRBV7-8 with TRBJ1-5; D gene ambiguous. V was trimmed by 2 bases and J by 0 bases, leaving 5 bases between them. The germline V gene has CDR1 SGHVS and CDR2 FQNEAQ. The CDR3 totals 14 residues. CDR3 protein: CASSLTYSNQPQHF. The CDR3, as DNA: TGTGCCAGCAGCTTAACATATAGCAATCAGCCCCAGCATTTT.

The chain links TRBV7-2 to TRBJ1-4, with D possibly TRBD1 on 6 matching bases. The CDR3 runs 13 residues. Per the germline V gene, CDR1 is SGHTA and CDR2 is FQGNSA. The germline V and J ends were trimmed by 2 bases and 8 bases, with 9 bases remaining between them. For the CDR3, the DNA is TGTGCCAGCAGCTTATTGGGGGCAGAAAAACTGTTTTTT. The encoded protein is CASSLLGAEKLFF.

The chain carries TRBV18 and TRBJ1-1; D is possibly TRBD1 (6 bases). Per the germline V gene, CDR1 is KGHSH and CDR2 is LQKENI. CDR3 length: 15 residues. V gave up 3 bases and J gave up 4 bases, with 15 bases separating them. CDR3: CASSPKAGAGTEAFF. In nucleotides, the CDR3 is TGTGCCAGCTCACCTAAGGCGGGGGCGGGCACTGAAGCTTTCTTT. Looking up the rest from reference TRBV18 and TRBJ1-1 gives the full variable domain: NAGVMQNPRHLVRRRGQEARLRCSPMKGHSHVYWYRQLPEEGLKFMVYLQKENIIDESGMPKERFSAEFPKEGPSILRIQQVVRGDSAAYFCASSPKAGAGTEAFFGQGTRLTVV.

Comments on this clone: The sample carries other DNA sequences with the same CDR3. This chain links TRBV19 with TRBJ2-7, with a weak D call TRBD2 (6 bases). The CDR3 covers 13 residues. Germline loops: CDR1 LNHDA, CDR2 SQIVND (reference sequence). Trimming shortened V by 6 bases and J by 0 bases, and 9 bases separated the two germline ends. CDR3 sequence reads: CASSAGLSYEQYF. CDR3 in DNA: TGTGCCAGTAGCGCGGGGCTCTCCTACGAGCAGTACTTC.

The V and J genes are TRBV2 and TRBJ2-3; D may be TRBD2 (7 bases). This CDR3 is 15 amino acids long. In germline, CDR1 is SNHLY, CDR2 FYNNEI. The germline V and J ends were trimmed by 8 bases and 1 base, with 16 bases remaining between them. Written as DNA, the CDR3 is TGTGCCAGCGGGGGGGCACGAGCCGGCACAGATACGCAGTATTTT. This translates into CASGGARAGTDTQYF.

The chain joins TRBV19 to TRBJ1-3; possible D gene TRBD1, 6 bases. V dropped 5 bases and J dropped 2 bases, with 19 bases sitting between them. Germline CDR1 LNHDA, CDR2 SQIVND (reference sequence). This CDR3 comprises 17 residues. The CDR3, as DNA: TGTGCCAGTAGTTCTCGGACAGTTACCTCGGCTGGAAACACCATATATTTT. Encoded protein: CASSSRTVTSAGNTIYF.

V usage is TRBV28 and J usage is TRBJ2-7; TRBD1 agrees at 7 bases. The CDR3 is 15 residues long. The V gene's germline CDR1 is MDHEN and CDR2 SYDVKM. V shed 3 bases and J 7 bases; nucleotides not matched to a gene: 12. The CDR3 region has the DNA TGTGCCAGCAGTTTGGGACAGCCCGTCGGGATGGAGCAGTACTTC. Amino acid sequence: CASSLGQPVGMEQYF.

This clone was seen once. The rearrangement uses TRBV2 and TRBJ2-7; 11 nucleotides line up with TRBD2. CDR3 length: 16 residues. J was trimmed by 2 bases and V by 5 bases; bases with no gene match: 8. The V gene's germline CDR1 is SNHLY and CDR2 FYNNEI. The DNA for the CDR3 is TGTGCCAGCAGTCCCATTCATAGCGGGAGGGCCTACGAGCAGTACTTC. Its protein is CASSPIHSGRAYEQYF.

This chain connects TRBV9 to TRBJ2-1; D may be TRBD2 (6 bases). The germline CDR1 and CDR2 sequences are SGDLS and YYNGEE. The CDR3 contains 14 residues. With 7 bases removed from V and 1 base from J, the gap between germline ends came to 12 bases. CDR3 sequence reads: CASGGLDSYNEQFF. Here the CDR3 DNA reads TGTGCCAGCGGGGGGTTAGATTCCTACAATGAGCAGTTCTTC.

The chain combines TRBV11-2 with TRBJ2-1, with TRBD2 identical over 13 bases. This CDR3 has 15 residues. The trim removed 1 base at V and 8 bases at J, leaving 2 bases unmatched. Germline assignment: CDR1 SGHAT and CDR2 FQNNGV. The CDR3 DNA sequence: TGTGCCAGCAGCTTAGGACTAGCGGGAGGTTATGAGCAGTTCTTC. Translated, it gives CASSLGLAGGYEQFF.

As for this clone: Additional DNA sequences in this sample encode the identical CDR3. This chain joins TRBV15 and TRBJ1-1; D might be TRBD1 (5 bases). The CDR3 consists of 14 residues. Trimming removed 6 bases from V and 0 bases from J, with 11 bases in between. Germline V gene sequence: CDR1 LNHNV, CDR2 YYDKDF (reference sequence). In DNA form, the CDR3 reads TGTGCCACCAGTGAGGACAAGATGAACACTGAAGCTTTCTTT. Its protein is CATSEDKMNTEAFF.

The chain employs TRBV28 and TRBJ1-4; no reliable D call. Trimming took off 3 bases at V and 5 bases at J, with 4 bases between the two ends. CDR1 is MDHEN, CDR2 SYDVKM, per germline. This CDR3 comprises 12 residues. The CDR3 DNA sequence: TGTGCCAGCAGTTTCTTGAATGAAAAACTGTTTTTT. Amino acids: CASSFLNEKLFF.

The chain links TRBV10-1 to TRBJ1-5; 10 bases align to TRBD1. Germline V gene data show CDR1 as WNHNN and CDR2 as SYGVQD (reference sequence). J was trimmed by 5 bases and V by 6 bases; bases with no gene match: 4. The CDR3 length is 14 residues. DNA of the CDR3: TGCGCCAGCAGCGCCGGACAGGGGGATCAGCCCCAGCATTTT. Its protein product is CASSAGQGDQPQHF.

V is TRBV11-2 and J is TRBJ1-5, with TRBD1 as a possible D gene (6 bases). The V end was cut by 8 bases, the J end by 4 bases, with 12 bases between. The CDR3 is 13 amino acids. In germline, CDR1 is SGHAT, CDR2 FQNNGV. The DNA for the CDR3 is TGTGCCAGCGGCGAGGGACAAAATCAGCCCCAGCATTTT. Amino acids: CASGEGQNQPQHF.

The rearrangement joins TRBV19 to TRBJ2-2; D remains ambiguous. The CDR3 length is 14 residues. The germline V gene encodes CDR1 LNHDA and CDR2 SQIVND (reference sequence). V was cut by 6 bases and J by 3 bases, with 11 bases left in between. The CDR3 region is CASRVQSYTGELFF. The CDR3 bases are TGTGCCAGTAGGGTTCAGTCGTACACCGGGGAGCTGTTTTTT.

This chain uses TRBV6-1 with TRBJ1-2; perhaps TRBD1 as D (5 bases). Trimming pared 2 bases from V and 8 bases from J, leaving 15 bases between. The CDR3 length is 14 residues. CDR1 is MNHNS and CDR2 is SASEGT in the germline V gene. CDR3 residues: CASSESGVLGGYTF. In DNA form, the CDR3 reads TGTGCCAGCAGTGAATCGGGGGTGTTGGGCGGCTACACCTTC.

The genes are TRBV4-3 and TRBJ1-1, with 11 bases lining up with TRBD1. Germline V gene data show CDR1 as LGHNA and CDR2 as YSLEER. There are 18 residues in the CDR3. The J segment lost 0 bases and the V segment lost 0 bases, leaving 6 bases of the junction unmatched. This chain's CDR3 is CASSQDGTGGLLNTEAFF. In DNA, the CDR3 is TGCGCCAGCAGCCAAGACGGGACAGGGGGACTACTGAACACTGAAGCTTTCTTT.

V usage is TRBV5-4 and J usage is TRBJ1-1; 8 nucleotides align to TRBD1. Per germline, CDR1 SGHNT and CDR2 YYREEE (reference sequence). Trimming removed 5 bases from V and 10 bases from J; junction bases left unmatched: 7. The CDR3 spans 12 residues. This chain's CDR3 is CASSWDRRRAFF. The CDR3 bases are TGTGCCAGCAGTTGGGACAGGAGACGAGCTTTCTTT.